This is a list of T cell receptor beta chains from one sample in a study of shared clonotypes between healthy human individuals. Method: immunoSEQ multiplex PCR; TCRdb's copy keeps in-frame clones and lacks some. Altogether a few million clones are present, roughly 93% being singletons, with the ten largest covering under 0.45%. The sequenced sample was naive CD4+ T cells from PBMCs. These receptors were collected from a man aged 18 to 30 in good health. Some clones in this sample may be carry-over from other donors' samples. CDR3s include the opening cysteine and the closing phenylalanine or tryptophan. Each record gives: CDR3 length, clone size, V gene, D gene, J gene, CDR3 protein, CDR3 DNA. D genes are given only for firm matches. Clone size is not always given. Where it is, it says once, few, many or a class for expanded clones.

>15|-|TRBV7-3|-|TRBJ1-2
CASSSLTGGTYGYTF
TGTGCCAGCAGCTCCCTAACGGGGGGCACCTATGGCTACACCTTC
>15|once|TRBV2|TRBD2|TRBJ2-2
CASSESGGVTGELFF
TGTGCCAGCAGTGAATCGGGAGGGGTCACCGGGGAGCTGTTTTTT
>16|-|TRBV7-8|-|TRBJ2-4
CASSLELANYKNIQYF
TGTGCCAGCAGCTTAGAACTGGCCAATTACAAAAACATTCAGTACTTC
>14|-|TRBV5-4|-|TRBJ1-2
CASSFNQGNYGYTF
TGTGCCAGCAGCTTTAATCAGGGGAACTATGGCTACACCTTC
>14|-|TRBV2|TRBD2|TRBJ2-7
CASSLAGRSYEQYF
TGTGCCAGCAGTTTAGCGGGAAGATCCTACGAGCAGTACTTC
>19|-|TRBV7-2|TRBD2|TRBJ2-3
CASSPRFRREGRLGNTQYF
TGTGCCAGCAGCCCCCGGTTTAGGCGGGAGGGCCGACTTGGGAATACGCAGTATTTT
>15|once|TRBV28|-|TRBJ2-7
CASSLPAAGGYEQYF
TGTGCCAGCAGTTTACCCGCGGCAGGTGGGTACGAGCAGTACTTC
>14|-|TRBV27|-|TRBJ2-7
CASSPLGGPYEQYF
TGTGCCAGCAGTCCCCTAGGGGGTCCCTACGAGCAGTACTTC
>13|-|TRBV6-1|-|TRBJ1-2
CASSPPGDRSYTF
TGTGCCAGCAGTCCCCCCGGGGATAGGAGCTACACCTTC
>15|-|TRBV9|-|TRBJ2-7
CASSVGSGSLYEQYF
TGTGCCAGCAGCGTAGGGAGTGGATCCCTCTACGAGCAGTACTTC
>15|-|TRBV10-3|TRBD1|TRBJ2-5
CAISPGGSLKETQYF
TGTGCCATCAGTCCAGGGGGCTCGCTAAAAGAGACCCAGTACTTC
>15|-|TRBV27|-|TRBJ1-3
CASSLAGGQANTIYF
TGTGCCAGCAGTTTAGCGGGGGGCCAAGCAAACACCATATATTTT
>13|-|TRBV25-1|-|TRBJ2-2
CAAMRDNTGELFF
TGTGCCGCGATGCGGGACAACACCGGGGAGCTGTTTTTT
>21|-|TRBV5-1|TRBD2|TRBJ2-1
CASSLGTGAGAKPFSYNEQFF
TGCGCCAGCAGCTTGGGGACGGGAGCGGGAGCAAAGCCTTTCTCCTACAATGAGCAGTTCTTC
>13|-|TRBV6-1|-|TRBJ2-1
CASSEGRDNEQFF
TGTGCCAGCAGTGAAGGCAGGGACAATGAGCAGTTCTTC
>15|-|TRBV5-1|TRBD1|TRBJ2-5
CASSTGDRYQETQYF
TGCGCCAGCAGCACAGGGGACAGGTACCAAGAGACCCAGTACTTC
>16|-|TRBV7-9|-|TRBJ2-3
CASSLRGAEGTDTQYF
TGTGCCAGCAGCTTACGGGGGGCGGAAGGCACAGATACGCAGTATTTT
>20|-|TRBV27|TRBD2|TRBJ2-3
CASSLFGLAGVPGGPDTQYF
TGTGCCAGCAGTTTATTCGGACTAGCGGGAGTTCCGGGGGGACCAGATACGCAGTATTTT